The clone carrying this T cell receptor (beta chain) was detected only a few times. Its target is not known. The source of the sample is a study of T-cell memory formation after mild COVID-19. Study observations and caveats: Mostly located in CM and EM were contracting CD4+ clones, with contracting CD8+ clones located in EMRA.

CDR3 size: 16 residues. V lost 7 bases and J lost 0, with 17 bases in between. Germline CDR1 and CDR2: SGHRS and YFSETQ. TCR alpha and TCR beta cDNA libraries carrying sample barcodes and UMIs came from 5'RACE with constant-segment primers. One entry per CDR3 protein results from TCRdb running MiXCR on the 5' RACE reads. The sample consists of 400,000 to 450,000 distinct CDR3 sequences, approximately 19% of them appearing once. This TCR came from a young man who had mild COVID-19 (a few samples of this study predate the infection). Cell type and time point are not known. The sequencing sample was made of PBMCs or a T cell subset sorted from them (not recorded which). This chain connects TRBV5-1 to TRBJ2-1, with D hard to call. Written as DNA, the CDR3 is TGCGCCAGCCACAATGCCCACCGTAGCTCCTACAATGAGCAGTTCTTC. Translated, it gives CASHNAHRSSYNEQFF.